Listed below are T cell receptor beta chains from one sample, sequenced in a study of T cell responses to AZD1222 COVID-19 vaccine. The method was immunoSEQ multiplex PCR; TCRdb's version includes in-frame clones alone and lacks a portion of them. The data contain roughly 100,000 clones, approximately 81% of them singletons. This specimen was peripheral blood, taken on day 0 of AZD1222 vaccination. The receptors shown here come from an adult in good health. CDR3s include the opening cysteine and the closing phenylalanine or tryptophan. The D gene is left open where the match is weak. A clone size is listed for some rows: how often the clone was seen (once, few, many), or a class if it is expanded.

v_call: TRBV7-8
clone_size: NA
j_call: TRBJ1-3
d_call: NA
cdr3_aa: CASSLPRVDTIYF
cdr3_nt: TGTGCCAGCAGCCTGCCCAGGGTCGACACCATATATTTT

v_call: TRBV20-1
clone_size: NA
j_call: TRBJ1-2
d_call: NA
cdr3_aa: CSATLVCYTF
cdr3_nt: TGCAGTGCCACTCTCGTGTGCTACACCTTC

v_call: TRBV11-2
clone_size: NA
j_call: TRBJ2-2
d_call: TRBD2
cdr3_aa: CASSFSGANTGELFF
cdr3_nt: TGTGCCAGCAGCTTCAGCGGGGCGAACACCGGGGAGCTGTTTTTT

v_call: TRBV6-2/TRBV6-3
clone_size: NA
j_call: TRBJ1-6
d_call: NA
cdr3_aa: CASSFVGKDLRSSPLHF
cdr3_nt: TGTGCCAGCAGTTTCGTGGGTAAGGACCTGAGGAGTTCACCCCTCCACTTT

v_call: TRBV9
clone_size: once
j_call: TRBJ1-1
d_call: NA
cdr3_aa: CASSVGGVPHHTEAFF
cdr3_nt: TGTGCCAGCAGCGTAGGAGGGGTCCCCCATCACACTGAAGCTTTCTTT

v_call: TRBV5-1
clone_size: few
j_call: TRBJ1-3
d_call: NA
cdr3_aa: CASSPGTPGNTIYF
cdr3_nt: TGCGCCAGCAGCCCCGGGACCCCTGGAAACACCATATATTTT

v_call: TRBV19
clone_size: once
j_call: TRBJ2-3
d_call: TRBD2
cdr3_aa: CASSKLAATTDTQYF
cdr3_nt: TGTGCCAGTAGCAAACTAGCGGCCACCACAGATACGCAGTATTTT

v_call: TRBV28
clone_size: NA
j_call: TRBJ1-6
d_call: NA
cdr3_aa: CASTRGGFGSPLHF
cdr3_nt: TGTGCCAGCACCCGGGGGGGGTTCGGTTCACCCCTCCACTTT

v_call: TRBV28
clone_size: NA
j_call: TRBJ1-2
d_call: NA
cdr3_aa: CATLDSNYGYTF
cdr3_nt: TGTGCCACCCTGGACAGTAACTATGGCTACACCTTC

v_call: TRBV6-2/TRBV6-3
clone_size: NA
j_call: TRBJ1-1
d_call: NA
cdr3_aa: CASSYSRENTEAFF
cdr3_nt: TGTGCCAGCAGTTACTCACGGGAGAACACTGAAGCTTTCTTT

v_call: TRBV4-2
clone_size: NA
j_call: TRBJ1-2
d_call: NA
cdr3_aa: CASSQEIRTVGNGYTF
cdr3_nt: TGTGCCAGCAGCCAAGAGATCCGGACAGTCGGTAATGGCTACACCTTC

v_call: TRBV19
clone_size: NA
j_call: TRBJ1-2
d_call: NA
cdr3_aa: CASPRENFNYGYTF
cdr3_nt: TGTGCCAGCCCGAGGGAAAATTTCAACTATGGCTACACCTTC

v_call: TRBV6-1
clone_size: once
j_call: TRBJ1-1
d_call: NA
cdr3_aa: CASSEAGGNTEAFF
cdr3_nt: TGTGCCAGCAGTGAAGCAGGCGGGAACACTGAAGCTTTCTTT

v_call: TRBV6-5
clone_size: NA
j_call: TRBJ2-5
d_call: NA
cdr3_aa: CASRGGDPVRQYF
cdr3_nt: TGTGCCAGCAGGGGGGGCGACCCTGTACGCCAGTACTTC

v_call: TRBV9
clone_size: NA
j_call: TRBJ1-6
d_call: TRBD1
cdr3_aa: CASSAGDREESPLHF
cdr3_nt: TGTGCCAGCAGCGCAGGGGACAGGGAGGAGTCACCCCTCCACTTT

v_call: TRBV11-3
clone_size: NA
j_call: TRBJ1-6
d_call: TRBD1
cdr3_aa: CASSSRAGGGSPLHF
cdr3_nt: TGTGCCAGCAGCTCGCGGGCAGGGGGAGGATCACCCCTCCACTTT

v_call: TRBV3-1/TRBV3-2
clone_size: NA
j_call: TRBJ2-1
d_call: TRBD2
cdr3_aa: CASSLRGGNEQFF
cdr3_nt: TGTGCCAGCAGCCTGCGGGGGGGCAATGAGCAGTTCTTC

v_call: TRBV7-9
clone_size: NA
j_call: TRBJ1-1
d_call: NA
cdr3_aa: CASSPSTPNTEAFF
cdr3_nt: TGTGCCAGCAGCCCGAGCACACCGAACACTGAAGCTTTCTTT

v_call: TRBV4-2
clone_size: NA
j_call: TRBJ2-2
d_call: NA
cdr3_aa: CASSLGYGTGELFF
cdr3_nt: TGTGCCAGCAGCCTGGGGTACGGCACCGGGGAGCTGTTTTTT

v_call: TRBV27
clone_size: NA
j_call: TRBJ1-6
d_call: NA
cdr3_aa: CASSWGRGMGSPLHF
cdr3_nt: TGTGCCAGCAGTTGGGGTCGGGGGATGGGTTCACCCCTCCACTTT

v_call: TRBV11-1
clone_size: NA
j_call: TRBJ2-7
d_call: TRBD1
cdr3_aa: CASSLGTGTYEQYF
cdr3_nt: TGTGCCAGCAGCTTGGGGACAGGTACCTACGAGCAGTACTTC

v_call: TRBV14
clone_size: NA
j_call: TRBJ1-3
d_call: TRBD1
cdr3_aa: CASRTGGRGNTIYF
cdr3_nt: TGTGCCAGCAGAACAGGGGGCAGAGGAAACACCATATATTTT

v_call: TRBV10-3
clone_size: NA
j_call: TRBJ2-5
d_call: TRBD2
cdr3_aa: CAVGLAVQETQYF
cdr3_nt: TGTGCCGTGGGACTAGCGGTCCAAGAGACCCAGTACTTC

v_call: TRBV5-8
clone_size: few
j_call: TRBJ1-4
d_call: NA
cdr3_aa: CASSLAPGGAKLIVEKLFF
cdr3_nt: TGTGCCAGCAGCTTGGCGCCGGGAGGGGCCAAGTTGATTGTCGAAAAACTGTTTTTT

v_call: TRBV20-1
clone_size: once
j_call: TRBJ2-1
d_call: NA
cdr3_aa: CSASPTLVSSYNEQFF
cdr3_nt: TGCAGTGCTAGTCCAACCTTAGTGAGCTCCTACAATGAGCAGTTCTTC

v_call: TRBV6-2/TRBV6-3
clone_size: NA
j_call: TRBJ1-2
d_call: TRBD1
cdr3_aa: CASSRTGGSGYTF
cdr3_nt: TGTGCCAGCAGCAGGACAGGGGGCTCTGGCTACACCTTC

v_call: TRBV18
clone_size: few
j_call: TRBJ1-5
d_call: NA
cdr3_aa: CASSPNDNQPQHF
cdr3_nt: TGTGCCAGCTCACCGAACGACAATCAGCCCCAGCATTTT

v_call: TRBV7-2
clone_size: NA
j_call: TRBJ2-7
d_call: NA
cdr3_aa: CASSLALDGPYEQYF
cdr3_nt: TGTGCCAGCAGCTTGGCTCTGGACGGCCCCTACGAGCAGTACTTC

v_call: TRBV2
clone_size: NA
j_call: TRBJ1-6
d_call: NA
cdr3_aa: CASSEGDSPLHF
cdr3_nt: TGTGCCAGCAGTGAAGGCGATTCACCCCTCCACTTT

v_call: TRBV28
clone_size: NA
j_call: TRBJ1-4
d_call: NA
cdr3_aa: CATNSATNEKLFF
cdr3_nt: TGTGCCACCAACAGTGCAACTAATGAAAAACTGTTTTTT

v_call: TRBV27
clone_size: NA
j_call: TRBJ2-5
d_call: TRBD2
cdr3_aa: CASSILPSGRASQTQYF
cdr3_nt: TGTGCCAGCAGTATCCTTCCGAGCGGGAGGGCCTCGCAGACCCAGTACTTC

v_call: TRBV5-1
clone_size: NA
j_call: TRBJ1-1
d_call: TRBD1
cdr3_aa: CASSLGDSYDEAFF
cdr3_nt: TGCGCCAGCAGCTTGGGGGACAGTTATGATGAAGCTTTCTTT

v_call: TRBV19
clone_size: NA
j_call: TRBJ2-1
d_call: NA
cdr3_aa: CASTSIGRDNNEQFF
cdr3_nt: TGTGCCAGTACCAGTATAGGAAGGGACAACAATGAGCAGTTCTTC

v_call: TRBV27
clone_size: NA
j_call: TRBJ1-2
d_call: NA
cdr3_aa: CASSLQGLYGYTF
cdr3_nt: TGTGCCAGCAGTTTACAGGGGCTCTATGGCTACACCTTC

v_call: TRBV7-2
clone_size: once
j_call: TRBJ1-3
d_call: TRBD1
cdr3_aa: CASSRDRGDLAGNTIYF
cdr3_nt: TGTGCCAGCAGCAGGGACAGGGGAGACCTCGCTGGAAACACCATATATTTT

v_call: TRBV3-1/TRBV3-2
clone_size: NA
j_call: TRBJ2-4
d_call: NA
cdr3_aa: CASSQRHSTRGGAKNIQYF
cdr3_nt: TGTGCCAGCAGCCAACGACATTCGACCCGCGGCGGGGCGAAAAACATTCAGTACTTC

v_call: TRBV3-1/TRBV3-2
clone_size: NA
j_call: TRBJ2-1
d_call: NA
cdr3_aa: CASSQESAFTVF
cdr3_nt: TGTGCCAGCAGCCAAGAATCAGCGTTCACGGTCTTC

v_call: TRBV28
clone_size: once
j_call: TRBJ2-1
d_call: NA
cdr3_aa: CASSGVYEQFF
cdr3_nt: TGTGCCAGCTCGGGGGTCTATGAGCAGTTCTTC

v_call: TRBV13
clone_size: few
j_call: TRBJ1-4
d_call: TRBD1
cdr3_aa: CASSLRQGGEKLFF
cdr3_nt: TGTGCCAGCAGCTTACGACAGGGGGGTGAAAAACTGTTTTTT

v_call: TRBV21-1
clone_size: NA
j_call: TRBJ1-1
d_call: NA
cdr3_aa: CASSKNRTAHMNTEAFF
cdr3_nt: TGTGCCAGCAGCAAAAATCGGACAGCACACATGAACACTGAAGCTTTCTTT

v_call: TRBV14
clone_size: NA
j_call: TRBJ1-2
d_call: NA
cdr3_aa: CASSQKTGSSNYGYTF
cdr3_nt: TGTGCCAGCAGCCAAAAAACAGGGAGTAGTAACTATGGCTACACCTTC

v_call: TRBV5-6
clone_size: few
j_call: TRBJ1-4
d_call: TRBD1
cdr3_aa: CASSFSGTAEKLFF
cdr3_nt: TGTGCCAGCAGCTTCTCCGGGACAGCTGAAAAACTGTTTTTT

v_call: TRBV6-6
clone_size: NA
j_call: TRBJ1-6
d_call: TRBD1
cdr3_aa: CASSPRAGQGVDNSPLHF
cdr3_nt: TGTGCCAGCAGTCCCCGGGCAGGACAGGGGGTTGATAATTCACCCCTCCACTTT

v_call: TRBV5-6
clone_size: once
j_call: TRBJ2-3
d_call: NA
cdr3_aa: CASSLGQTRSTDTQYF
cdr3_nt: TGTGCCAGCAGCTTGGGACAGACAAGAAGCACAGATACGCAGTATTTT

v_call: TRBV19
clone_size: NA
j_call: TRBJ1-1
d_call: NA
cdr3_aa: CASSIGDRLMEAFF
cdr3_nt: TGTGCCAGTAGTATAGGTGACAGATTAATGGAAGCTTTCTTT

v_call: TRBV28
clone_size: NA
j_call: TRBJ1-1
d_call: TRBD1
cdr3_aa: CASSLPPGGTAQLVNTEAFF
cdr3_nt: TGTGCCAGCAGTTTGCCCCCCGGGGGGACAGCTCAACTTGTTAACACTGAAGCTTTCTTT

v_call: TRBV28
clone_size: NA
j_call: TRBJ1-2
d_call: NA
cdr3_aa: CASNQGYGYTF
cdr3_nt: TGTGCCAGCAATCAGGGCTATGGCTACACCTTC

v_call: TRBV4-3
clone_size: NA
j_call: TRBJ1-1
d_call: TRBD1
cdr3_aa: CASSQGGQQTEAFF
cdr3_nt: TGCGCCAGCAGCCAAGGGGGACAGCAGACTGAAGCTTTCTTT

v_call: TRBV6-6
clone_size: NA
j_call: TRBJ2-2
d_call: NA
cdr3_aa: CASSLRSQAGTGELFF
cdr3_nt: TGTGCCAGCAGTCTAAGGTCACAGGCAGGCACCGGGGAGCTGTTTTTT

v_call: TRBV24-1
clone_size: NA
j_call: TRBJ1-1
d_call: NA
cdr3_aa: CATSDRSRDEAFF
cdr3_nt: TGTGCCACCAGTGACAGGTCCCGGGATGAAGCTTTCTTT

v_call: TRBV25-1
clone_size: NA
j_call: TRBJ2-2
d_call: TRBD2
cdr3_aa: CASSWGGGELFF
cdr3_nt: TGTGCCAGCAGTTGGGGGGGCGGGGAGCTGTTTTTT

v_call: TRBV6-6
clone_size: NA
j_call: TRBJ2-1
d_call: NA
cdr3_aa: CALRGASSYNEQFF
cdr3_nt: TGTGCCTTACGCGGGGCCAGCTCCTACAATGAGCAGTTCTTC

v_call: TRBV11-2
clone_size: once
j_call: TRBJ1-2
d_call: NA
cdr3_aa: CASSLDRFGYTF
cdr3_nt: TGTGCCAGCAGCTTAGATCGATTTGGCTACACCTTC

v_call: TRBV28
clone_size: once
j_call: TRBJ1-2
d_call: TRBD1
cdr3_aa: CASRPSGTGDGYTF
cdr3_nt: TGTGCCAGCAGACCCTCCGGGACAGGGGATGGCTACACCTTC

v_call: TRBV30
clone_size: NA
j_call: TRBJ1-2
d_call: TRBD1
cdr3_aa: CAWTLDRAGGYTF
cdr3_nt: TGTGCCTGGACCTTGGACAGGGCCGGCGGCTACACCTTC

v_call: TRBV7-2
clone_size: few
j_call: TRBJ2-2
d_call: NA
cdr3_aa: CASSLVRSGGELFF
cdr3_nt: TGTGCCAGCAGCTTAGTTCGGTCTGGGGGGGAGCTGTTTTTT

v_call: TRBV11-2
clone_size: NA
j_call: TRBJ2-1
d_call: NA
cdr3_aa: CASSLVALEFYNEQFF
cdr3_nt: TGTGCCAGCAGCTTAGTAGCACTAGAGTTCTACAATGAGCAGTTCTTC

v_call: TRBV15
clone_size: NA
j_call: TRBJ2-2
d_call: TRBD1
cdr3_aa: CATSRRTGANTGELFF
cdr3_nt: TGTGCCACCAGCAGACGGACAGGCGCGAACACCGGGGAGCTGTTTTTT